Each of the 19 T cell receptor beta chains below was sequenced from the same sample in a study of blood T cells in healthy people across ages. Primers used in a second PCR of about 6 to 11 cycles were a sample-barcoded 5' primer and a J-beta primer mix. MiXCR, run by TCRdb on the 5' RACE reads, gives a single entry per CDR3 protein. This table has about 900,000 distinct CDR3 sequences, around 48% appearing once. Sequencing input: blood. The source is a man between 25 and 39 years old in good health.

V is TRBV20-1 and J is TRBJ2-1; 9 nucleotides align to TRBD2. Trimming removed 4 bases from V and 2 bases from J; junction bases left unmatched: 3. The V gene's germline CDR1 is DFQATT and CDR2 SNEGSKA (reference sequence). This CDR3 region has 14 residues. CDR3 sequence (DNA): TGCAGTGCTAATCTAGCGGGGCCCTACAATGAGCAGTTCTTC. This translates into CSANLAGPYNEQFF.

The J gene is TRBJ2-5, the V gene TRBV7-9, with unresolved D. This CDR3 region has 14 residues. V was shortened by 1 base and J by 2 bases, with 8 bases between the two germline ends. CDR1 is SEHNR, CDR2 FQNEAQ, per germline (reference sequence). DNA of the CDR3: TGTGCCAGCAGCTTAGATATCGATCAAGAGACCCAGTACTTC. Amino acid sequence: CASSLDIDQETQYF.

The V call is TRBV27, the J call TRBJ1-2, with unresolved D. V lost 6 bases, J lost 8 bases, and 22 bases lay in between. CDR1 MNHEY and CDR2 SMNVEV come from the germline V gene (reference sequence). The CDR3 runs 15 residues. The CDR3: CASSSQEGPLRGYTF. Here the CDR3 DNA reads TGTGCCAGCAGCTCGCAGGAGGGTCCCCTTCGGGGCTACACCTTC.

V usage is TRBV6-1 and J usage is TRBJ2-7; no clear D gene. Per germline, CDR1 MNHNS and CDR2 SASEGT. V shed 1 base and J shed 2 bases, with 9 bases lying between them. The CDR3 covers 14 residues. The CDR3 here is CASSEDYRPYEQYF. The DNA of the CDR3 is TGTGCCAGCAGTGAAGACTACCGCCCCTACGAGCAGTACTTC.

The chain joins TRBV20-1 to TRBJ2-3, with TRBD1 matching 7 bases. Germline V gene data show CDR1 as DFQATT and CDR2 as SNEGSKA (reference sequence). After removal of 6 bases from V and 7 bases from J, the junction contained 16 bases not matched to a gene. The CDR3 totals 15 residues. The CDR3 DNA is TGCAGTGCCAATCCGGGACAGACTCCCCAAAATACGCAGTATTTT. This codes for CSANPGQTPQNTQYF.

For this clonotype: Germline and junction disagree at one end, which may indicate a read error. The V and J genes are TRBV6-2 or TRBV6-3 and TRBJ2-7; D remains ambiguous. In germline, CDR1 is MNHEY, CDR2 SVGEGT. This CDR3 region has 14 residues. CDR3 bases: TGTGCCAGCGGTGCAAGGGAAGAATCCTGCGAGCAGTACTTC. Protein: CASGAREESCEQYF.

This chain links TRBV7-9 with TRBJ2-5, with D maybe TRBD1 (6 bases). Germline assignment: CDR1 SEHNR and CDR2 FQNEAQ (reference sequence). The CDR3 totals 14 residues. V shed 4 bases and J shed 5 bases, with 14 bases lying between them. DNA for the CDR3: TGTGCCAGCAGCTCAGGGGATACCAGGGAGACCCAGTACTTC. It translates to CASSSGDTRETQYF.

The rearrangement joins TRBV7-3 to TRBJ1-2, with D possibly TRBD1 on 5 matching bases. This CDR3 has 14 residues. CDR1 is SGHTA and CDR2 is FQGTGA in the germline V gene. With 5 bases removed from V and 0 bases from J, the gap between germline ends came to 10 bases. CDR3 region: CASSPSGANYGYTF. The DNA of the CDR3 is TGTGCCAGCAGCCCCTCGGGGGCTAACTATGGCTACACCTTC.

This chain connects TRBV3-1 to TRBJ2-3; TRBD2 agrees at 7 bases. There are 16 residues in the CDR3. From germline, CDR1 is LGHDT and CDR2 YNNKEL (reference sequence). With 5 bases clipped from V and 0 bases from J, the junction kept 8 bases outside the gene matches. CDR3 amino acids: CASSSYTAGSTDTQYF. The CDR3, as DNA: TGTGCCAGCAGCTCCTACACAGCGGGGAGCACAGATACGCAGTATTTT.

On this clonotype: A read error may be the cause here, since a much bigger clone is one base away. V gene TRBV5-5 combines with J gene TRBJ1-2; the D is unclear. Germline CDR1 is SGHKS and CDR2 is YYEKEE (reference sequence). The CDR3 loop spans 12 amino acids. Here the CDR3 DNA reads TGTGCCGGCAGCCTTACCCAGATAGGCTACACCTTC. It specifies CAGSLTQIGYTF.

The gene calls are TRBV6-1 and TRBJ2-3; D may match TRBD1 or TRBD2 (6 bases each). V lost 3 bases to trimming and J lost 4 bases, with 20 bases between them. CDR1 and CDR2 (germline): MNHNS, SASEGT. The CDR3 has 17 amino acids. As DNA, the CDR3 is TGTGCCAGCAGTGAGGGGGGCCGGTTTTCGAGGTCAGATACGCAGTATTTT. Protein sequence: CASSEGGRFSRSDTQYF.

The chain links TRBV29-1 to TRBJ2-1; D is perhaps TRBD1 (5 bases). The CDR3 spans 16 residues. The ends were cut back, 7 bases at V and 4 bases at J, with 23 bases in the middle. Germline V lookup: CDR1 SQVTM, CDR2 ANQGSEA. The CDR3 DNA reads TGCAGCGGGCGTTCGAAAGGGGCCCTCGGGTACAATGAGCAGTTCTTC. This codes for CSGRSKGALGYNEQFF.

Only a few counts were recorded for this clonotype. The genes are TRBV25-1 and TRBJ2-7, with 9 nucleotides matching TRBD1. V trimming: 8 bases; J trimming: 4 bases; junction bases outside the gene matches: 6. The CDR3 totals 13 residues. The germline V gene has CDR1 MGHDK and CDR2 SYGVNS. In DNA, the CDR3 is TGTGCCAGCGCACAGGGGGCAGTGTACGAGCAGTACTTC. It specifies CASAQGAVYEQYF.

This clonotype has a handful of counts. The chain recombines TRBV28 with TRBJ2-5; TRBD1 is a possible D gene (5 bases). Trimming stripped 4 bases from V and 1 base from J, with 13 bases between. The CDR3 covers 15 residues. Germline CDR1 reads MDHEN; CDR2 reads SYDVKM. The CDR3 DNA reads TGTGCCAGCAGTTCCATGGGCAGGGCCCAAGAGACCCAGTACTTC. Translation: CASSSMGRAQETQYF.

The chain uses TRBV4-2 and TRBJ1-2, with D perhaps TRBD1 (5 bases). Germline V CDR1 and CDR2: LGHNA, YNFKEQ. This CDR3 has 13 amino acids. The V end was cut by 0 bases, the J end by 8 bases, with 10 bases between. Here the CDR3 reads CASSQDLRDGYTF. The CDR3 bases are TGTGCCAGCAGCCAAGATCTAAGGGACGGCTACACCTTC.

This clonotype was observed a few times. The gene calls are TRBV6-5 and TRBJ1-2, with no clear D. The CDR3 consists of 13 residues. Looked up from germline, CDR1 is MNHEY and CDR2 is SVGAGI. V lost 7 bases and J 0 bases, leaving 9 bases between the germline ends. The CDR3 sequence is CASTLGPNYGYTF. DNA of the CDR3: TGTGCCAGCACCCTTGGGCCTAACTATGGCTACACCTTC.

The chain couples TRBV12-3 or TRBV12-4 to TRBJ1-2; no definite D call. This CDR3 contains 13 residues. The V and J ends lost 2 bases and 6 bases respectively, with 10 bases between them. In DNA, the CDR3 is TGTGCCAGCAGTTTAATTCCGCTCGATGGCTACACCTTC. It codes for CASSLIPLDGYTF.

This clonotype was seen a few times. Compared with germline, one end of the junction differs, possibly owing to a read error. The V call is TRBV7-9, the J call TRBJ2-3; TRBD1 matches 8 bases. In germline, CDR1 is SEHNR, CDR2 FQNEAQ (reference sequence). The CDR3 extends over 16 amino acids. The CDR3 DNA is TGTGTCAGCAGCTTGGGAACAGGGGGAAGCACAGATACGCAGTATTTT. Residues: CVSSLGTGGSTDTQYF.

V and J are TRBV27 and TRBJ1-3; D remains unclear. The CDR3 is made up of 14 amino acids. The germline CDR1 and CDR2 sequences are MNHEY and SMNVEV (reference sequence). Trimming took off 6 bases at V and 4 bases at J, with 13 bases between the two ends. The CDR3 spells CASRGIVGGNTIYF. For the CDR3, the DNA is TGTGCCAGCAGGGGAATCGTGGGGGGAAACACCATATATTTT.